These 23 T cell receptor beta chains came from one sample sequenced in a study of blood T cell repertoires in COVID-19. Produced via immunoSEQ multiplex PCR; TCRdb's table is partial and in-frame only. In the table there are over 100,000 clones, 84% of which are singletons. Material for sequencing was peripheral blood. These receptors originate from a woman aged 80 or over with active or convalescent COVID-19.

The chain couples TRBV18 to TRBJ2-7; a possible D gene is TRBD1 (5 bases). The germline V and J ends were trimmed by 4 bases and 4 bases, with 14 bases remaining between them. Looked up from germline, CDR1 is KGHSH and CDR2 is LQKENI. The length of the CDR3 is 14 residues. CDR3 DNA: TGTGCCAGCTCACGAGACAGTAGAAGGTACGAGCAGTACTTC. It translates to CASSRDSRRYEQYF.

CDR3 bases: TGTGCCAGTAGTCCTCGACAGGGGGTTTTAGTAGGCTACACCTTC. It encodes CASSPRQGVLVGYTF. V usage is TRBV19 and J usage is TRBJ1-2; 9 positions match TRBD1. Germline values: CDR1 LNHDA, CDR2 SQIVND (reference sequence). Unmatched junction bases numbered 12, after V lost 5 bases and J lost 8 bases. CDR3 length: 15 residues.

The rearrangement uses TRBV18 and TRBJ2-7; D gene uncertain. The CDR3 covers 14 residues. The V gene lost 0 bases and the J gene lost 5 bases, with 11 bases spanning the gap. The V gene's germline CDR1 is KGHSH and CDR2 LQKENI. The DNA for the CDR3 is TGTGCCAGCTCACCACCGATGGCTCAAGACGAGCAGTACTTC. Translating it yields CASSPPMAQDEQYF.

This clone was observed a single time. This chain joins TRBV5-1 and TRBJ1-4; D is possibly TRBD1 (5 bases). The CDR3 length is 16 residues. V shed 0 bases and J shed 0 bases, with 9 bases lying between them. Germline-derived CDR1 and CDR2 are SGHRS and YFSETQ. The CDR3 nucleotides read TGCGCCAGCAGCTTGGCGGCGGGGGCAACTAATGAAAAACTGTTTTTT. Translated: CASSLAAGATNEKLFF. Filled out from reference TRBV5-1 and TRBJ1-4, the complete variable domain reads KAGVTQTPRYLIKTRGQQVTLSCSPISGHRSVSWYQQTPGQGLQFLFEYFSETQRNKGNFPGRFSGRQFSNSRSEMNVSTLELGDSALYLCASSLAAGATNEKLFFGSGTQLSVL.

The chain carries TRBV7-2 and TRBJ1-5; TRBD1 might be the D (5 bases). Germline V lookup: CDR1 SGHTA, CDR2 FQGNSA. This CDR3 comprises 15 residues. V was shortened by 1 base and J by 4 bases, with 11 bases between the two germline ends. The CDR3 region is CASSLEAGTNQPQHF. Here the CDR3 DNA reads TGTGCCAGCAGCTTAGAGGCGGGGACGAATCAGCCCCAGCATTTT.

V and J are TRBV3-1 (or the pseudogene TRBV3-2) and TRBJ2-2; D gene ambiguous. Germline-derived CDR1 and CDR2 are LGHDT and YNNKEL (reference sequence). The CDR3 runs 16 residues. Trimming pared 1 base from V and 0 bases from J, leaving 9 bases between. The CDR3 region is CASSQVDWTNTGELFF. The CDR3 DNA reads as TGTGCCAGCAGCCAAGTAGACTGGACGAACACCGGGGAGCTGTTTTTT.

This clone has just one count. V and J are TRBV5-1 and TRBJ1-6, with D possibly being TRBD1 (5 bases). Trimming took 2 bases from V and 6 from J, leaving 12 bases between them. Per germline, CDR1 SGHRS and CDR2 YFSETQ. The CDR3 is 15 residues long. The CDR3 coding sequence is TGCGCCAGCAGCTTCGGGCGGGGGACTAATTCACCCCTCCACTTT. Translated: CASSFGRGTNSPLHF.

This chain uses TRBV6-1 with TRBJ1-5, with D maybe TRBD1 (6 bases). Per the germline V gene, CDR1 is MNHNS and CDR2 is SASEGT. V was clipped by 1 base and J by 6 bases, with 10 bases between them. The CDR3 consists of 14 residues. Here the CDR3 reads CASSEGQVRQPQHF. In DNA, the CDR3 is TGTGCCAGCAGTGAAGGACAGGTTCGTCAGCCCCAGCATTTT.

Only one count was recorded for this clone. The V and J genes are TRBV4-1 and TRBJ2-1; TRBD2 matches 11 bases. The germline V gene has CDR1 MGHRA and CDR2 YSYEKL. The CDR3 is 17 residues long. V lost 7 bases and J lost 0; bases outside the gene matches: 8. CDR3 sequence: CASNEGLADSSYNEQFF. Written as DNA, the CDR3 is TGCGCCAGCAACGAGGGACTAGCGGATTCCTCCTACAATGAGCAGTTCTTC.

This clone came up a few times. The CDR3 coding sequence is TGTGCCAGCAGCCCAGGACAGGGGGCCTACTATGGCTACACCTTC. Amino acids: CASSPGQGAYYGYTF. The genes are TRBV7-9 and TRBJ1-2; 11 bases align to TRBD1. CDR3 length: 15 amino acids. The V gene's germline CDR1 is SEHNR and CDR2 FQNEAQ (reference sequence). V shed 5 bases and J 3 bases; nucleotides not matched to a gene: 5. The whole variable domain, remainder taken from reference TRBV7-9 and TRBJ1-2, is DTGVSQNPRHKITKRGQNVTFRCDPISEHNRLYWYRQTLGQGPEFLTYFQNEAQLEKSRLLSDRFSAERPKGSFSTLEIQRTEQGDSAMYLCASSPGQGAYYGYTFGSGTRLTVV.

The genes are TRBV28 and TRBJ2-7, with D perhaps TRBD1 (5 bases). Trimming removed 2 bases from V and 6 bases from J, with 14 bases in between. CDR1 is MDHEN and CDR2 is SYDVKM in the germline V gene. The CDR3 contains 14 residues. The CDR3 protein is CASSLLTRVAEQYF. CDR3 sequence (DNA): TGTGCCAGCAGTTTACTGACCAGGGTGGCCGAGCAGTACTTC.

V is TRBV5-1 and J is TRBJ2-3; 10 bases line up with TRBD2. V lost 4 bases to trimming and J lost 1 base; unmatched junction nucleotides: 9. Germline V gene data show CDR1 as SGHRS and CDR2 as YFSETQ. This CDR3 comprises 17 residues. CDR3 DNA: TGCGCCAGCAGCCTTGAAGCGGGAGGGCCCCGCACAGATACGCAGTATTTT. It encodes CASSLEAGGPRTDTQYF.

This clone has a single count. This chain connects TRBV15 to TRBJ1-4, with D possibly matching TRBD1 (5 bases). The germline CDR1 and CDR2 sequences are LNHNV and YYDKDF (reference sequence). The CDR3 extends over 14 amino acids. Trimming pared 1 base from V and 8 bases from J, leaving 11 bases between. CDR3 region: CATSRGQGGEKLFF. As DNA, the CDR3 is TGTGCCACCAGCAGAGGGCAGGGTGGGGAAAAACTGTTTTTT.

This chain links TRBV7-2 with TRBJ2-1, with 7 positions matching TRBD2. V was pared by 5 bases and J by 7 bases, with 11 bases of the junction left unmatched. CDR3 length: 15 amino acids. Germline CDR1 reads SGHTA; CDR2 reads FQGNSA. The CDR3 DNA follows: TGTGCCAGCAGCCCCCAGCTAGCGGTGGGGAATGAGCAGTTCTTC. This sequence encodes CASSPQLAVGNEQFF.

This sequence joins TRBV6-5 and TRBJ1-5; the D gene is possibly TRBD1 (6 bases). Germline V lookup: CDR1 MNHEY, CDR2 SVGAGI. The CDR3 length is 14 residues. V was pared by 2 bases and J by 7 bases, with 12 bases between. In DNA form, the CDR3 reads TGTGCCAGCAGTTACGGGGCAGGGGCCCAGCCCCAGCATTTT. Translating gives CASSYGAGAQPQHF.

The chain carries TRBV6-2 or TRBV6-3 and TRBJ1-2; no clear D. The CDR3 loop spans 14 amino acids. V lost 0 bases and J 6 bases, leaving 11 bases between the germline ends. In germline, CDR1 is MNHEY, CDR2 SVGEGT. CDR3 nucleotide sequence: TGTGCCAGCAGTTACTCGGGCAGGCGCGATGGCTACACCTTC. It codes for CASSYSGRRDGYTF.

This clone showed up just a few times. The chain is built from TRBV27 and TRBJ2-3; D call uncertain. Trimming shortened V by 3 bases and J by 2 bases, and 18 bases separated the two germline ends. Germline lookup yields CDR1 MNHEY and CDR2 SMNVEV (reference sequence). There are 17 residues in the CDR3. CDR3 protein: CASSFSTRGPLTDTQYF. The CDR3 nucleotides are TGTGCCAGCAGTTTCTCGACTCGTGGTCCCCTCACAGATACGCAGTATTTT.

J is TRBJ2-7 and V is TRBV21-1; TRBD1 is taken as the D call from the table, unchecked against the DNA. TRBV21-1 has pseudogene status. The CDR3 spans 16 residues. CDR3 nucleotides: TGTGCCAGCAGCAAAAACGGGACACCGATTTTAGTAGAGCAGTACTTC. Its translation: CASSKNGTPILVEQYF.

The CDR3 loop reads CASSQETGGGTEAFF. In DNA form, the CDR3 reads TGTGCCAGCAGCCAAGAGACAGGGGGGGGCACTGAAGCTTTCTTT. This chain links TRBV4-2 with TRBJ1-1; 9 nucleotides match TRBD1. V shed 0 bases, J shed 4 bases, and the junction held 3 bases outside the gene matches. Germline CDR1 LGHNA, CDR2 YNFKEQ. The CDR3 length is 15 residues.

The chain couples TRBV10-3 to TRBJ2-1, with 8 nucleotides matching TRBD2. V lost 10 bases, J lost 2 bases, and 22 bases stayed unmatched. This CDR3 is 19 amino acids long. CDR1 and CDR2 (germline): ENHRY, SYGVKD. The CDR3 region has the DNA TGTGCCACCGGGGGGGCGACAGAGCTAGACCCAAGGGCCTACAATGAGCAGTTCTTC. This translates into CATGGATELDPRAYNEQFF.

The chain couples TRBV5-1 to TRBJ2-1; 12 nucleotides agree with TRBD2. V lost 0 bases and J lost 9; bases outside the gene matches: 4. This CDR3 region has 15 residues. Germline V gene sequence: CDR1 SGHRS, CDR2 YFSETQ. The CDR3 loop reads CASSLASGRAGEQFF. The CDR3 DNA reads TGCGCCAGCAGCTTGGCTAGCGGGAGGGCCGGTGAGCAGTTCTTC.

The CDR3 region is CASSTVFSGNTIYF. Here the CDR3 DNA reads TGTGCCAGTAGTACGGTATTCTCTGGAAACACCATATATTTT. The rearrangement links TRBV19 to TRBJ1-3; D uncertain. Germline V gene data show CDR1 as LNHDA and CDR2 as SQIVND (reference sequence). This CDR3 is 14 amino acids long. The V and J ends lost 4 bases and 0 bases respectively, with 7 bases between them.

The genes are TRBV5-4 and TRBJ2-2; 9 bases match TRBD2. CDR1 is SGHNT, CDR2 YYREEE, per germline (reference sequence). Trimming took 1 base from V and 6 from J; bases not matched to a gene: 4. There are 15 residues in the CDR3. CDR3 sequence: CASSLPGTSSGELFF. The CDR3 DNA follows: TGTGCCAGCAGCTTGCCGGGGACTAGCTCCGGGGAGCTGTTTTTT.